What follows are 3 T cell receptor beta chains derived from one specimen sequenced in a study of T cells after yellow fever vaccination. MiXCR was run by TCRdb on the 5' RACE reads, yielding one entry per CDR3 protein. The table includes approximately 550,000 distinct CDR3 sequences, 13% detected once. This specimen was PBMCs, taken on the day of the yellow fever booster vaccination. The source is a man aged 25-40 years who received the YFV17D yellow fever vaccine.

In DNA, the CDR3 is TGTGCCAGCAGCTTCCTCCGGGGCAATGAGCAGTTCTTC. The encoded protein is CASSFLRGNEQFF. The gene calls are TRBV7-3 and TRBJ2-1, with TRBD2 as a possible D gene (5 bases). The CDR3 length is 13 residues. CDR1 is SGHTA, CDR2 FQGTGA, per germline. V lost 3 bases to trimming and J lost 6 bases, with 9 bases between them.

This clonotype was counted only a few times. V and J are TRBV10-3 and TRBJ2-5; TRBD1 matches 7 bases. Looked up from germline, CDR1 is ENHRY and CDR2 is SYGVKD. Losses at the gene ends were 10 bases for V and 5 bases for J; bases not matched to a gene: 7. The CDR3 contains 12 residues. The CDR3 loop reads CASTDRLETQYF. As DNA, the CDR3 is TGTGCCAGTACGGACAGGCTGGAGACCCAGTACTTC.

CDR3 sequence: CASSQDVGQPQHF. CDR3 coding DNA: TGTGCCAGCAGCCAAGATGTGGGTCAGCCCCAGCATTTT. The chain employs TRBV4-2 and TRBJ1-5; D is undetermined. Trimming cost V 0 bases and J 6 bases, with 6 bases left between them. CDR3 size: 13 residues. CDR1 and CDR2 from the germline V gene are LGHNA and YNFKEQ.